These 5 T cell receptor beta chains were sequenced from one sample in a study of blood T cells in healthy people across ages. A second 7 to 11 cycle PCR used barcoded and J-beta primers. TCRdb used MiXCR to reprocess the 5' RACE reads, holding one entry per CDR3 protein. The repertoire holds around 1,000,000 distinct CDR3 sequences, with 35% to 40% as singletons. Material for sequencing was blood. The origin of the receptors is a man between 18 and 35 years old in good health.

V and J are TRBV10-3 and TRBJ2-3; 9 bases are shared with TRBD1. This CDR3 is 13 amino acids long. After removal of 8 bases from V and 2 bases from J, the junction contained 2 bases not matched to a gene. Germline values: CDR1 ENHRY, CDR2 SYGVKD. The CDR3 spells CAIGTGLTDTQYF. In DNA form, the CDR3 reads TGTGCCATCGGGACAGGGCTCACAGATACGCAGTATTTT.

The gene calls are TRBV10-3 and TRBJ1-1; D is unresolved. Deletions cut 3 bases from V and 7 bases from J, with 12 bases between. The V gene's germline CDR1 is ENHRY and CDR2 SYGVKD. The length of the CDR3 is 13 residues. The CDR3 DNA sequence: TGTGCCATCAGTGATTCAGGAGCGCTTGAAGCTTTCTTT. Residues: CAISDSGALEAFF.

This clonotype appeared a few times. The chain recombines TRBV7-2 with TRBJ2-7; D is ambiguous. The CDR3 runs 13 residues. CDR1 SGHTA and CDR2 FQGNSA come from the germline V gene. With 4 bases removed from V and 9 bases from J, the gap between germline ends came to 16 bases. This chain's CDR3 is CASSSDNKRWQYF. The CDR3 DNA follows: TGTGCCAGCAGCTCCGACAACAAACGGTGGCAGTACTTC.

The chain links TRBV20-1 to TRBJ1-1; D unclear. Germline V lookup: CDR1 DFQATT, CDR2 SNEGSKA (reference sequence). The CDR3 spans 16 residues. Between the trimmed V and J ends, which lost 5 bases and 0 bases, there was a span of 19 bases. CDR3 loop: CSAHRPSKVLNTEAFF. The CDR3 coding sequence is TGCAGTGCTCACAGACCGTCGAAAGTCCTGAACACTGAAGCTTTCTTT.

This clonotype appeared many times. This sequence joins TRBV5-1 and TRBJ2-1; D gene ambiguous. This CDR3 has 15 amino acids. V dropped 0 bases and J dropped 0 bases, with 7 bases sitting between them. Germline assignment: CDR1 SGHRS and CDR2 YFSETQ. In DNA form, the CDR3 reads TGCGCCAGCAGCTTGGCCCCAGTCTCCTACAATGAGCAGTTCTTC. Protein sequence: CASSLAPVSYNEQFF.